Detailed here is one T cell receptor beta chain. Its antigen is currently unknown. Only in-frame clones appear in the TCRdb table, and some are missing; sequencing was by immunoSEQ multiplex PCR. The repertoire has fewer than 250,000 clones, around 92% of them found once; the top ten carry about 1.2%. The sample belongs to a study of T cell responses to AZD1222 COVID-19 vaccine. General observations from the study: AZD1222 recipients seropositive at baseline numbered only six or seven. Repertoire samples came only from after the peak T cell response. Mostly white British, mostly female donors; authors suggested clonal diversity may be underestimated. Close to half of all spike-specific TCRs reportedly target regions of the variants that are unmutated.

Germline V gene lookup returns CDR1 SGHTA and CDR2 FQGNSA. Trimming at V came to 3 bases and at J to 5 bases, leaving 3 bases not matched to a gene. The CDR3 has 13 amino acids. The sequence was collected from an adult in good health. The rearrangement links TRBV7-2 to TRBJ1-1; the match to TRBD1 covers 7 bases. The sequencing here drew on peripheral blood, taken on day 0 of AZD1222 vaccination. CDR3 nucleotide sequence: TGTGCCAGCAGCTTGACAGGGAGGACTGAAGCTTTCTTT. Translated: CASSLTGRTEAFF.